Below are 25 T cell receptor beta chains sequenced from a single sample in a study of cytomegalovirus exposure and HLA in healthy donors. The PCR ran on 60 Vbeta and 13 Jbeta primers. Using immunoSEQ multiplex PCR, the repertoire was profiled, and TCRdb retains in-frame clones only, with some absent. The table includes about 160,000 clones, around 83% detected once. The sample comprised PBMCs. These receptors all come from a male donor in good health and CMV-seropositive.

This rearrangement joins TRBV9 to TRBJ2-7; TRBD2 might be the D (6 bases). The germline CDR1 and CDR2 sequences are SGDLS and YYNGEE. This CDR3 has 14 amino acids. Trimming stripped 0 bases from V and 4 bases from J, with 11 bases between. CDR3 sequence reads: CASSVGGAGYEQYF. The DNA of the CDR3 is TGTGCCAGCAGCGTAGGTGGCGCGGGGTACGAGCAGTACTTC.

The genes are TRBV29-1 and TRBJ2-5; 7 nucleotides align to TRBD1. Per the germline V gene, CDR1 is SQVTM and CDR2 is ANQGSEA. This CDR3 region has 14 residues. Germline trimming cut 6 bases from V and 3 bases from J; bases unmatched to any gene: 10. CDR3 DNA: TGCAGCGTGGCCGGGACAGTGGCGGAAGAGACCCAGTACTTC. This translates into CSVAGTVAEETQYF.

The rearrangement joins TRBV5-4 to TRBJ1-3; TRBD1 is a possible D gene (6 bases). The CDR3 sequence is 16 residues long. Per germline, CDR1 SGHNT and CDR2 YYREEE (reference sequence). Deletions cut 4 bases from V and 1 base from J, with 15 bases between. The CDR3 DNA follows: TGTGCCAGCAGCCCCTGGGGGGGGCTTTCTGGAAACACCATATATTTT. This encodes CASSPWGGLSGNTIYF.

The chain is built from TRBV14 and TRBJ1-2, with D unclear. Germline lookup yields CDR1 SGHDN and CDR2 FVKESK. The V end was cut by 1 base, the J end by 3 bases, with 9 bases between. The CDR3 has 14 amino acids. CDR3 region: CASSQGGWDYGYTF. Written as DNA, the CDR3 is TGTGCCAGCAGCCAAGGAGGGTGGGACTATGGCTACACCTTC. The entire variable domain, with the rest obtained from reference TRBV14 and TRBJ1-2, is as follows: EAGVTQFPSHSVIEKGQTVTLRCDPISGHDNLYWYRRVMGKEIKFLLHFVKESKQDESGMPNNRFLAERTGGTYSTLKVQPAELEDSGVYFCASSQGGWDYGYTFGSGTRLTVV.

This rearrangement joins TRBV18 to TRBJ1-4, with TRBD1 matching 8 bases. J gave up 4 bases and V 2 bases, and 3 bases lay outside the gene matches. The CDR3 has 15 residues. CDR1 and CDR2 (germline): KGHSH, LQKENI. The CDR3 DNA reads TGTGCCAGCTCACCAAGGACAGGGTTTAATGAAAAACTGTTTTTT. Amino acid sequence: CASSPRTGFNEKLFF.

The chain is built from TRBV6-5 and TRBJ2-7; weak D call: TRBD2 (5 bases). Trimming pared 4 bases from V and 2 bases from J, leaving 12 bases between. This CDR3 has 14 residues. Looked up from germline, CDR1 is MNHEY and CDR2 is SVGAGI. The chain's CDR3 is CASSFRGNTYEQYF. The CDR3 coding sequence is TGTGCCAGCAGTTTTCGAGGGAATACCTACGAGCAGTACTTC.

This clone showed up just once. The CDR3 bases are TGTGCCAGCAGCCAAGACCGGAGGGGCTGGTATGGCTACACCTTC. Translated: CASSQDRRGWYGYTF. The V and J genes are TRBV14 and TRBJ1-2; possibly TRBD1 for D (5 bases). The CDR3 runs 15 residues. V lost 0 bases, J lost 5 bases, and 13 bases lay in between. Germline V gene data show CDR1 as SGHDN and CDR2 as FVKESK.

CDR3 amino acids: CASSLDGRNQPQHF. The CDR3, as DNA: TGTGCCAGCAGCTTAGATGGCAGAAATCAGCCCCAGCATTTT. The gene calls are TRBV7-2 and TRBJ1-5, with unresolved D. The V end was cut by 1 base, the J end by 4 bases, with 8 bases between. This CDR3 has 14 amino acids. CDR1 is SGHTA, CDR2 FQGNSA, per germline.

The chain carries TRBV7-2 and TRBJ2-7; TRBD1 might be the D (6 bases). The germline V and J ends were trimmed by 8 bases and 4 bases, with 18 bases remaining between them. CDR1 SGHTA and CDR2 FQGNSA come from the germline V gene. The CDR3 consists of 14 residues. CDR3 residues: CASVPRQGIYEQYF. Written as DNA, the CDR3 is TGTGCCAGCGTGCCACGGCAGGGGATATACGAGCAGTACTTC.

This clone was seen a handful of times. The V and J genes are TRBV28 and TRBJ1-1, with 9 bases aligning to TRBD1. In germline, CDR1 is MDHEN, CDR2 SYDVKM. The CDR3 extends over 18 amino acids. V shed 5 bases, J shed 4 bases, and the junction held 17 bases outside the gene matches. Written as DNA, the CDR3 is TGTGCCAGCAGTCCAATTACACAGGGGGCCGATGTAGGCACTGAAGCTTTCTTT. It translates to CASSPITQGADVGTEAFF.

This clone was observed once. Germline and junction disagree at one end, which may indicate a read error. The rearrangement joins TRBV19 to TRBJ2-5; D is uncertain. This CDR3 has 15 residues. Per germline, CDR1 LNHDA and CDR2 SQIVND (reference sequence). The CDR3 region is CASTQFGSGQKTQYF. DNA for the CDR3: TGTGCCAGTACACAGTTCGGCTCTGGCCAAAAGACCCAGTACTTC. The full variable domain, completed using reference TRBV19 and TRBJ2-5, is DGGITQSPKYLFRKEGQNVTLSCEQNLNHDAMYWYRQDPGQGLRLIYYSQIVNDFQKGDIAEGYSVSREKKESFPLTVTSAQKNPTAFYLCASTQFGSGQKTQYFGPGTRLLVL.

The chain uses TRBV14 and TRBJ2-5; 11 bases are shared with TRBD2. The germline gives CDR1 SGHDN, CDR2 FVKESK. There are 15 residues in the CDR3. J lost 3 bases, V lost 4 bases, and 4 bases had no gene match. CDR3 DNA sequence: TGTGCCAGCAGCCCGGGACTAGCGGAAAAAGAGACCCAGTACTTC. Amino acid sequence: CASSPGLAEKETQYF.

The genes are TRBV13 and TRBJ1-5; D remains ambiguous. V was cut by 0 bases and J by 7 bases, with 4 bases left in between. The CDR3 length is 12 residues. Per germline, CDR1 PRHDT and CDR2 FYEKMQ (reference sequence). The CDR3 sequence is CASSLGRQPQHF. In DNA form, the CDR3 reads TGTGCCAGCAGCTTAGGGCGACAGCCCCAGCATTTT.

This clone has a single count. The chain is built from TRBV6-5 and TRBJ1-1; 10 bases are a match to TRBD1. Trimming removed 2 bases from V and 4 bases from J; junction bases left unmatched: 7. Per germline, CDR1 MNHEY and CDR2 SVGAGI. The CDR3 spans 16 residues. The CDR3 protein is CASSYGTGDRGTEAFF. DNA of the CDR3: TGTGCCAGCAGTTACGGGACAGGGGATAGGGGCACTGAAGCTTTCTTT.

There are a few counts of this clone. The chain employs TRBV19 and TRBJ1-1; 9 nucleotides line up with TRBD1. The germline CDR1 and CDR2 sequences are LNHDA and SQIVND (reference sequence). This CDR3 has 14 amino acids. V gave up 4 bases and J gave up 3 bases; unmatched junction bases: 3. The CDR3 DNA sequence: TGTGCCAGTAGTAGGGGACAGGGATACACTGAAGCTTTCTTT. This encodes CASSRGQGYTEAFF.

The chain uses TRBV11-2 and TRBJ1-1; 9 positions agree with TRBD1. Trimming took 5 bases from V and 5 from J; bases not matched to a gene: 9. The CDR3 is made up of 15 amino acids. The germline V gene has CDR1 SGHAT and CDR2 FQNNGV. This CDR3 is CASSVGTGSRTEAFF. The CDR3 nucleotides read TGTGCCAGCAGCGTGGGGACAGGGTCGAGAACTGAAGCTTTCTTT.

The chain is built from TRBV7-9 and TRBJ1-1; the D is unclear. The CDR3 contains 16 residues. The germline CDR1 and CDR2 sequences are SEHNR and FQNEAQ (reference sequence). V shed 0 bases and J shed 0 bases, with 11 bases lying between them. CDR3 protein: CASSLAGGRMNTEAFF. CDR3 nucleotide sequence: TGTGCCAGCAGCTTAGCTGGCGGGAGGATGAACACTGAAGCTTTCTTT.

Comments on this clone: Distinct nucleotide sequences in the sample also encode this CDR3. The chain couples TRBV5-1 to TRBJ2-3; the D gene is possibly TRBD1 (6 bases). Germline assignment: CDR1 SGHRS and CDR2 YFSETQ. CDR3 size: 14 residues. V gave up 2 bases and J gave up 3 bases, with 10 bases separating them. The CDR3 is CASSLAQGTDTQYF. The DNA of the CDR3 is TGCGCCAGCAGCTTAGCACAGGGAACAGATACGCAGTATTTT.

The CDR3 protein is CASSLDSKTQYF. In nucleotides, the CDR3 is TGTGCCAGCAGCTTAGATTCCAAGACCCAGTACTTC. V and J are TRBV11-2 and TRBJ2-5; the D is unclear. Germline V gene data show CDR1 as SGHAT and CDR2 as FQNNGV. Trimming shortened V by 0 bases and J by 6 bases, and 5 bases separated the two germline ends. CDR3 length: 12 residues.

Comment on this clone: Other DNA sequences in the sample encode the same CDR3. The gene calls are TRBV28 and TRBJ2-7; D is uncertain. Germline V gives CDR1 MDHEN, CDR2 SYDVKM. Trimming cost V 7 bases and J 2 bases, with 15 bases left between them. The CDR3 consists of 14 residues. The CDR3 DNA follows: TGTGCCAGCACCTCGCCGGGTGCCCCCTACGAGCAGTACTTC. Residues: CASTSPGAPYEQYF.

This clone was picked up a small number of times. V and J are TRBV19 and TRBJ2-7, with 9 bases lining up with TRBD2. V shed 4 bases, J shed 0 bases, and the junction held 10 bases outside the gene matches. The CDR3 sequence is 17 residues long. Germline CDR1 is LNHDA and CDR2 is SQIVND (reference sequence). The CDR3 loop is CASSRGLAGLSSYEQYF. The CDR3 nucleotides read TGTGCCAGTAGTAGAGGGCTAGCGGGGTTGAGCTCCTACGAGCAGTACTTC.

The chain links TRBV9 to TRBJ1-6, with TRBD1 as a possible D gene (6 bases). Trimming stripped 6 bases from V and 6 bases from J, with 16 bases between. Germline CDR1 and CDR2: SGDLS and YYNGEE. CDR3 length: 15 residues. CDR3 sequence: CASTLEDRPNSPLHF. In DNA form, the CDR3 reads TGTGCCAGCACCCTAGAGGACAGACCTAATTCACCCCTCCACTTT.

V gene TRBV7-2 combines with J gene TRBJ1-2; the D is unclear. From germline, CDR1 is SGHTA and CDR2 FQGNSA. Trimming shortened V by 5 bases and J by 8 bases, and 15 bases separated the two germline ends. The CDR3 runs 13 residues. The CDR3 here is CASSQVQLLGYTF. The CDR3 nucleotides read TGTGCCAGCAGCCAGGTGCAGCTGTTGGGCTACACCTTC.

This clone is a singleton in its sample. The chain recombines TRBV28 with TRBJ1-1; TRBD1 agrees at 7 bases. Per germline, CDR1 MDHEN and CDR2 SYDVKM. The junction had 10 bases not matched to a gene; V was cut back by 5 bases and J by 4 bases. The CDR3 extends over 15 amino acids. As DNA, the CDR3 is TGTGCCAGCAGTCTCGACAGGGCCGGGGGCACTGAAGCTTTCTTT. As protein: CASSLDRAGGTEAFF. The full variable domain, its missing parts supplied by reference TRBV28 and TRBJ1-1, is DVKVTQSSRYLVKRTGEKVFLECVQDMDHENMFWYRQDPGLGLRLIYFSYDVKMKEKGDIPEGYSVSREKKERFSLILESASTNQTSMYLCASSLDRAGGTEAFFGQGTRLTVV.

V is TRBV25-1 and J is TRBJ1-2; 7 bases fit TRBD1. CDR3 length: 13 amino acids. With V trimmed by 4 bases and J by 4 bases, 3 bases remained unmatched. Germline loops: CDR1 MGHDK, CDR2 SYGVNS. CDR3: CASSGGGIYGYTF. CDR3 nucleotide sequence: TGTGCCAGCAGTGGAGGGGGCATCTATGGCTACACCTTC.